The 15 T cell receptor beta chains given below trace back to one sample, sequenced in a study of blood T cell repertoires in COVID-19 (dated by TCRdb to 2020 to 2022). Libraries came from the immunoSEQ multiplex PCR assay. TCRdb provides this immuneACCESS table in a form limited to in-frame rearrangements. Some clones are lacking; in checked studies, under half of them reflect an unresolved V gene, and why the rest are absent is not known. In this sample the table shows under 65,000 clones, 85% to 90% of which occur a single time. The ten largest clones represent about 1.5% of the sample. Material for sequencing was peripheral blood. Source of these receptors: a man in his fifties or sixties with acute or convalescent COVID-19.

The chain links TRBV5-1 to TRBJ2-5; D is unresolved. Germline V CDR1 and CDR2: SGHRS, YFSETQ. CDR3 length equals 13 residues. Trimming left V 6 bases short and J 3 bases short, with 12 bases between. CDR3 nucleotides: TGCGCCAGCACCTCTACCCTAGAAGAGACCCAGTACTTC. Protein: CASTSTLEETQYF.

This chain uses TRBV2 with TRBJ2-1; a possible D gene is TRBD1 (5 bases). Trimming cost V 2 bases and J 2 bases, with 7 bases left between them. The germline gives CDR1 SNHLY, CDR2 FYNNEI. This CDR3 has 14 amino acids. CDR3 in DNA: TGTGCCAGCAGTGAACGACAGCCCTACAATGAGCAGTTCTTC. It specifies CASSERQPYNEQFF.

J is TRBJ2-1 and V is TRBV6-2 or TRBV6-3; tentatively, D is TRBD2 (6 bases). This CDR3 has 15 residues. Trimming took 2 bases from V and 8 from J, leaving 16 bases between them. Germline loops: CDR1 MNHEY, CDR2 SVGEGT. CDR3 residues: CASSYRGSGLDEQFF. CDR3 sequence (DNA): TGTGCCAGCAGTTACCGGGGGAGCGGTTTGGATGAGCAGTTCTTC.

The J gene is TRBJ1-1, the V gene TRBV19; D possibly corresponds to TRBD1 (6 bases). From germline, CDR1 is LNHDA and CDR2 SQIVND (reference sequence). V dropped 7 bases and J dropped 1 base, with 16 bases sitting between them. The CDR3 covers 15 residues. The chain's CDR3 is CASNAPSRGNTEAFF. The CDR3 DNA reads as TGTGCCAGTAATGCCCCAAGCAGGGGGAACACTGAAGCTTTCTTT.

The chain has TRBV5-1 and TRBJ2-2, with D perhaps TRBD1 (6 bases). Looked up from germline, CDR1 is SGHRS and CDR2 is YFSETQ. The V end was cut by 3 bases, the J end by 5 bases, with 11 bases between. This CDR3 region has 14 residues. The CDR3 loop reads CASSSPQGTGELFF. The CDR3 DNA reads TGCGCCAGCAGCTCCCCACAGGGTACCGGGGAGCTGTTTTTT.

The CDR3 sequence is CASSFGQGGAFF. Written as DNA, the CDR3 is TGTGCCAGCAGCTTTGGGCAGGGTGGAGCTTTCTTT. J is TRBJ1-1 and V is TRBV11-3; D might be TRBD1 (5 bases). The CDR3 sequence is 12 residues long. CDR1 and CDR2 from the germline V gene are SGHNT and YENEEA. V was shortened by 3 bases and J by 10 bases, with 12 bases between the two germline ends.

The rearrangement joins TRBV11-3 to TRBJ2-7, with D perhaps matching TRBD1 (6 bases). Trimming pared 1 base from V and 6 bases from J, leaving 19 bases between. The CDR3 sequence is 16 residues long. Per germline, CDR1 SGHNT and CDR2 YENEEA. The CDR3 nucleotides read TGTGCCAGCAGCTTAGCTACCGCACAGGGTTCCCTCGAGCAGTACTTC. Amino acid sequence: CASSLATAQGSLEQYF.

This CDR3 is CASSYTSSYNEQFF. CDR3 nucleotide sequence: TGTGCCAGCAGTTATACTAGCTCCTACAATGAGCAGTTCTTC. The genes are TRBV6-2 or TRBV6-3 and TRBJ2-1; possible D gene TRBD2, 5 bases. The CDR3 spans 14 residues. The V end was cut by 3 bases, the J end by 0 bases, with 6 bases between. Germline V gene data show CDR1 as MNHEY and CDR2 as SVGEGT.

The gene calls are TRBV30 and TRBJ2-1; D is unclear. The CDR3 spans 12 residues. CDR1 is GTSNPN, CDR2 SVGIG, per germline (reference sequence). V lost 2 bases, J lost 7 bases, and 9 bases lay in between. CDR3 protein: CAWSRSPNEQFF. Here the CDR3 DNA reads TGTGCCTGGAGTCGGAGTCCGAATGAGCAGTTCTTC.

V and J are TRBV2 and TRBJ2-6, with 7 bases matching TRBD1. V trimming: 6 bases; J trimming: 3 bases; junction bases outside the gene matches: 2. CDR1 and CDR2 from the germline V gene are SNHLY and FYNNEI. The CDR3 spans 14 residues. The CDR3 nucleotides are TGTGCCAGCAGGACAGGGAGTGGGGCCAACGTCCTGACTTTC. It codes for CASRTGSGANVLTF. Full variable domain (missing parts from reference TRBV2 and TRBJ2-6): EPEVTQTPSHQVTQMGQEVILRCVPISNHLYFYWYRQILGQKVEFLVSFYNNEISEKSEIFDDQFSVERPDGSNFTLKIRSTKLEDSAMYFCASRTGSGANVLTFGAGSRLTVL.

V usage is TRBV28 and J usage is TRBJ2-1, with 8 bases that match TRBD2. Per the germline V gene, CDR1 is MDHEN and CDR2 is SYDVKM. There are 15 residues in the CDR3. Trimming took 6 bases from V and 0 from J; bases not matched to a gene: 4. CDR3 bases: TGTGCCAGCAGCCTGAGCGGGAGCTCCTACAATGAGCAGTTCTTC. It encodes CASSLSGSSYNEQFF.

The chain employs TRBV7-2 and TRBJ2-5; 7 bases line up with TRBD2. The CDR3 totals 15 residues. V was clipped by 1 base and J by 5 bases; unmatched bases: 7. Germline CDR1 is SGHTA and CDR2 is FQGNSA. CDR3 sequence reads: CASSLGAGDLETQYF. Here the CDR3 DNA reads TGTGCCAGCAGCTTAGGGGCGGGGGATTTGGAGACCCAGTACTTC. Drawing the rest from reference TRBV7-2 and TRBJ2-5, the complete variable domain is GAGVSQSPSNKVTEKGKDVELRCDPISGHTALYWYRQSLGQGLEFLIYFQGNSAPDKSGLPSDRFSAERTGGSVSTLTIQRTQQEDSAVYLCASSLGAGDLETQYFGPGTRLLVL.

The rearrangement joins TRBV15 to TRBJ2-7; D not certain. CDR1 and CDR2 (germline): LNHNV, YYDKDF (reference sequence). Trimming cost V 8 bases and J 2 bases, with 19 bases left between them. The CDR3 has 15 residues. CDR3 nucleotide sequence: TGTGCCACCTCGAACCGAAGCAGGATCACCTACGAGCAGTACTTC. Translating gives CATSNRSRITYEQYF.

The V call is TRBV7-2, the J call TRBJ2-4; no clear D gene. CDR1 and CDR2 from the germline V gene are SGHTA and FQGNSA. Trimming took 5 bases from V and 8 from J, leaving 13 bases between them. The CDR3 is 13 amino acids. CDR3 nucleotide sequence: TGTGCCAGCAGCGTAAGCCTTCCGGACATTCAGTACTTC. Residues: CASSVSLPDIQYF.

CDR3: CASSLAITVQETQYF. In DNA, the CDR3 is TGTGCCAGCAGCTTAGCGATAACAGTTCAAGAGACCCAGTACTTC. The chain carries TRBV7-2 and TRBJ2-5, with D unresolved. V was shortened by 0 bases and J by 2 bases, with 10 bases between the two germline ends. The CDR3 is made up of 15 amino acids. Germline CDR1 and CDR2: SGHTA and FQGNSA.